This is a list of T cell receptor beta chains from one sample in a study of blood T cell repertoires in COVID-19. Profiling relied on immunoSEQ multiplex PCR, and the TCRdb table lists in-frame clones only, not all of them. The repertoire includes 200,000 to 300,000 clones, 86% of them detected once, and approximately 6% sits in the top ten. The sequenced sample consisted of peripheral blood. These receptor sequences come from a woman older than 75 with COVID-19, enrolled during active disease. The conserved cysteine and the conserved F or W are not part of the CDR3 here. Each record gives: CDR3 length, J gene, V gene, CDR3 protein.

11,TRBJ1-1,TRBV3-1/TRBV3-2,ASSPGIYTEAF
15,TRBJ2-2,TRBV27,ASSLELRLAGTGELF
11,TRBJ1-6,TRBV30,AWSVNSHSPLH
11,TRBJ2-5,TRBV4-2,ASSPGLGETQY
14,TRBJ1-5,TRBV28,ASSSTDGYSNQPQH
12,TRBJ2-3,TRBV28,ASSRTGWADTQY
13,TRBJ1-1,TRBV5-1,ASSLEGEVFTEAF
15,TRBJ1-3,TRBV6-6,ASSQSRTGGSGNTIY
11,TRBJ2-1,TRBV6-5,ASRLAGVNEQF
12,TRBJ2-7,TRBV7-9,ASSATRADDEQY
13,TRBJ1-5,TRBV4-3,ASSRERGRGQPQH
13,TRBJ1-1,TRBV7-3,ASSSSVNPGTEAF
14,TRBJ2-3,TRBV13,ASSSRRGGSTDTQY
12,TRBJ1-2,TRBV19,ASSTPDRTYGYT
11,TRBJ1-4,TRBV11-2,ASSPGGREKLF
11,TRBJ2-1,TRBV7-2,ASSKGQGREQF
13,TRBJ1-6,TRBV28,ASSFRTPTTSPLH
12,TRBJ2-1,TRBV10-3,ATCPSGSAHEQF
13,TRBJ2-2,TRBV10-3,AISQDRGRTGELF
13,TRBJ2-4,TRBV19,ASSIARLAGNIQY
14,TRBJ1-5,TRBV10-3,ATAQTGPNSNQPQH
13,TRBJ2-5,TRBV19,ASSRIRGPQETQY
15,TRBJ2-7,TRBV7-8,ASSTADRGLFSYEQY
13,TRBJ2-7,TRBV6-5,ASRPTSGSSYEQY
13,TRBJ2-5,TRBV24-1,ATSDSGGGQETQY
13,TRBJ1-4,TRBV18,ASSRTGGGDEKLF
12,TRBJ1-5,TRBV28,ASSLTGRNQPQH
12,TRBJ2-7,TRBV15,ATSVRLSSYEQY
14,TRBJ1-6,TRBV18,ASSPQRTGANSPLH
14,TRBJ1-3,TRBV7-2,ASSVDRVRAGNTIY
11,TRBJ2-7,TRBV12-3/TRBV12-4,ASSKGDSYEQY
12,TRBJ1-2,TRBV11-2,ASSSQQGGHGYT
14,TRBJ2-1,TRBV24-1,ATSDPGQGRYNEQF
9,TRBJ1-1,TRBV29-1,SAQVWPEAF
14,TRBJ2-2,TRBV6-2/TRBV6-3,ASSYIFTGNTGELF
13,TRBJ1-4,TRBV19,ASTTLDRTNEKLF